This T cell receptor beta chain was sequenced for a study of radiation and T cells in renal cell carcinoma. Study overall: Nephrectomy followed 15 Gy stereotactic body radiation by 4 weeks.

CDR3 size: 16 residues. The V gene lost 1 base and the J gene lost 1 base, with 12 bases spanning the gap. Germline-derived CDR1 and CDR2 are SGHTA and FQGNSA. Sequencing was performed with immunoSEQ multiplex PCR; in TCRdb, only in-frame clones are kept and a portion is missing. Among some 150,000 clones listed, roughly 89% were seen once. Regarding the study as a whole: In blood, top tumor clones expanded by 2 weeks, shrinking by 4.

Worth noting for this clone: Its antigen remains unidentified.

Time point reported: blood 2 weeks post-SBRT. Treatment of the sample: 15 Gy SBRT to primary tumor, nephrectomy 4 weeks later. Clear cell pathology was present in this patient's renal cell carcinoma. The sequencing used blood, collected from a patient whose treatment included radiotherapy and nephrectomy. The chain has TRBV7-2 and TRBJ2-3; no firm D call. The TCR was taken from a woman aged 45-65 years with renal cell carcinoma. CDR3 coding DNA: TGTGCCAGCAGCTTAGGATTTGCGGCCGGCACAGATACGCAGTATTTT. This encodes CASSLGFAAGTDTQYF.